A selection of T cell receptor beta chains follows, all from one sample in a study of radiation and T cells in renal cell carcinoma. Generated by immunoSEQ multiplex PCR, the TCRdb table keeps only in-frame clones and is missing some. This table has about 22,000 clones, around 80% appearing once. The material sequenced was blood, taken from a patient whose treatment included radiotherapy and nephrectomy. Source of these receptors: a man in his 60s with renal cell carcinoma. Each CDR3 is given with its conserved first and last residue. The D gene is left open where the match is weak. Size values are once, few and many counts, or a class for expanded clones, and some rows have none.

cdr3_aa,cdr3_nt,v_call,clone_size,j_call,d_call
CASGLNQPQHF,TGTGCCAGCGGACTTAATCAGCCCCAGCATTTT,TRBV9,NA,TRBJ1-5,NA
CASLDRASGNTIYF,TGTGCCAGCCTAGACAGGGCCTCTGGAAACACCATATATTTT,TRBV6-1,NA,TRBJ1-3,TRBD1
CAWSVPGFGSPLHF,TGTGCCTGGAGTGTACCAGGTTTCGGTTCACCCCTCCACTTT,TRBV30,NA,TRBJ1-6,NA
CASSFTSGGENTQYF,TGCGCCAGCAGCTTTACTAGCGGTGGGGAAAATACGCAGTATTTT,TRBV5-1,NA,TRBJ2-3,TRBD2
CASSYGTGGEETQYF,TGCGCCAGCAGCTACGGGACAGGGGGCGAAGAGACCCAGTACTTC,TRBV5-1,NA,TRBJ2-5,TRBD1
CASSPLGLAGYNEQFF,TGTGCCAGCAGCCCCCTTGGACTAGCGGGCTACAATGAGCAGTTCTTC,TRBV7-2,NA,TRBJ2-1,TRBD2
CASSHRSGGGPEAFF,TGTGCCAGCAGCCACCGGTCGGGAGGGGGGCCTGAAGCTTTCTTT,TRBV16,few,TRBJ1-1,NA
CASSPTEEQFF,TGTGCCAGCAGTCCGACAGAAGAGCAGTTCTTC,TRBV2,NA,TRBJ2-1,NA
CASGDLAAVYEQYF,TGTGCCAGCGGCGATCTAGCGGCAGTCTACGAGCAGTACTTC,TRBV11-2,NA,TRBJ2-7,TRBD2
CASTLGTDTQYF,TGTGCCAGCACGTTGGGCACAGATACGCAGTATTTT,TRBV7-9,NA,TRBJ2-3,NA
CASSGIWTEGNTIYF,TGTGCCAGCAGTGGGATCTGGACAGAAGGAAACACCATATATTTT,TRBV2,NA,TRBJ1-3,NA
CAWSSGQGVDEQYF,TGTGCCTGGAGTTCTGGACAGGGGGTGGACGAGCAGTACTTC,TRBV30,once,TRBJ2-7,TRBD1
CASSPRVLNTEAFF,TGTGCCAGCAGCCCCCGGGTCTTGAACACTGAAGCTTTCTTT,TRBV27,NA,TRBJ1-1,NA
CASSQSRGKNYGYTF,TGCGCCAGCAGTCAATCGCGGGGCAAGAACTATGGCTACACCTTC,TRBV23-1,NA,TRBJ1-2,NA
CASSLSGTGNTEAFF,TGCGCCAGCAGCTTGTCCGGGACGGGGAACACTGAAGCTTTCTTT,TRBV5-1,NA,TRBJ1-1,NA
CAWSVGNTIYF,TGTGCCTGGAGTGTTGGAAACACCATATATTTT,TRBV30,NA,TRBJ1-3,NA
CASRRESSYNEQFF,TGTGCCAGTAGGCGGGAGAGCTCCTACAATGAGCAGTTCTTC,TRBV19,NA,TRBJ2-1,TRBD2